This TCR beta chain was sequenced in a study of STAT5B mutations in CD4+ large granular lymphocyte leukemia. Study results and caveats: 8/27 top patient clones versus 2/35 control clones were TRBV06-family.

This clone was detected only a few times. Antigen specificity is unknown. The CDR3 has 13 residues. The germline V gene encodes CDR1 SEHNR and CDR2 FQNEAQ (reference sequence). Between the trimmed V and J ends, which lost 4 bases and 6 bases, there was a span of 10 bases. Original processing notes: A productive frequency of 2.59 x 10-5 was the lowest detectable. TCRdb keeps only in-frame clones here, not all; method: immunoSEQ multiplex PCR. V and J calls and clone size follow that table, whereas D and trimming were derived from the DNA. The sample has approximately 33,000 clones, 70% to 90% seen once.

This sequence was found in a human donor in good health. What was sequenced was CD4+ T cells from blood buffy coats. The chain carries TRBV7-9 and TRBJ1-5; D possibly corresponds to TRBD1 (6 bases). CDR3 region: CASSSDSSQPQHF. CDR3 sequence (DNA): TGTGCCAGCAGCTCGGACAGCTCTCAGCCCCAGCATTTT.